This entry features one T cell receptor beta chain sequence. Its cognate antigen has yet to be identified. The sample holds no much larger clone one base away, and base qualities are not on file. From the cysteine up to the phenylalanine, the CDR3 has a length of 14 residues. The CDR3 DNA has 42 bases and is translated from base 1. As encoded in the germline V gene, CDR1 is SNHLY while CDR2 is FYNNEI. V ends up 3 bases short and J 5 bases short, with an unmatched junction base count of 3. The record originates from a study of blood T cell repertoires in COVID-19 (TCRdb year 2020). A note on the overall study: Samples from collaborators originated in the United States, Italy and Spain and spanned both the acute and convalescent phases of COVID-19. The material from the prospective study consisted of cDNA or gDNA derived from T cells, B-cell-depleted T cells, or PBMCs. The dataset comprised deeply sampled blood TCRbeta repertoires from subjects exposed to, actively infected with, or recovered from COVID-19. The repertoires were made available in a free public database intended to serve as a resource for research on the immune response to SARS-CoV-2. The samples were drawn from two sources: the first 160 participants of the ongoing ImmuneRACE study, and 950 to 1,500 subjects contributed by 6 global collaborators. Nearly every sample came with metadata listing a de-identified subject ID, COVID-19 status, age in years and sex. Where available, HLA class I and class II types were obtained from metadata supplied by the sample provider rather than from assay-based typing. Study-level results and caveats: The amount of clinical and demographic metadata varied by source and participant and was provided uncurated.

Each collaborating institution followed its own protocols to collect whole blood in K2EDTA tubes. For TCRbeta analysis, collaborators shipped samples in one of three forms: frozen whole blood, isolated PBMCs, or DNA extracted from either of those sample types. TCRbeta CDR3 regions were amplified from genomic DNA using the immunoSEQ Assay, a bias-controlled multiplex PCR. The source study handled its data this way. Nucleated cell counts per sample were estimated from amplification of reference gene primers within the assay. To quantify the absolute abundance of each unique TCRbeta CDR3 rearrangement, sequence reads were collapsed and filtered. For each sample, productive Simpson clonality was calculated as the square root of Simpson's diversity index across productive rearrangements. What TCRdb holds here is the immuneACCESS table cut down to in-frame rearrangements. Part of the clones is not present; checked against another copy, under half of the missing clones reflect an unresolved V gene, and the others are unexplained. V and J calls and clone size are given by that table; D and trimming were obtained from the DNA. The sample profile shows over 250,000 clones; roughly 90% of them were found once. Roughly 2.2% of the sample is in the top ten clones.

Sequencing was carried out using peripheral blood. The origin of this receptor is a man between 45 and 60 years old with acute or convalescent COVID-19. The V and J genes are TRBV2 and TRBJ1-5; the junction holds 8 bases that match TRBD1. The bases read TGTGCCAGCAGTGAGGACAGGGTGGATCAGCCCCAGCATTTT. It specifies CASSEDRVDQPQHF.